Below are 3 T cell receptor beta chains sequenced from a single sample in a study of cytomegalovirus exposure and HLA in healthy donors. In the PCR, 60 Vbeta and 13 Jbeta primers were used. The repertoire was sequenced with immunoSEQ multiplex PCR; TCRdb's copy has only in-frame clones and lacks some. The table lists 110,000 or so clones, roughly 15% of them singletons. Sequenced: PBMCs. The receptor source for this set is a female donor in good health and CMV-seronegative.

The chain combines TRBV2 with TRBJ2-7; D is possibly TRBD1 (8 bases). Germline assignment: CDR1 SNHLY and CDR2 FYNNEI. CDR3 length equals 21 residues. V was shortened by 1 base and J by 3 bases, with 31 bases between the two germline ends. The CDR3 reads CASSEVLIQGDSSGGFYEQYF. The DNA of the CDR3 is TGTGCCAGCAGTGAAGTACTAATACAGGGGGACTCTAGCGGAGGGTTCTACGAGCAGTACTTC. Full variable domain (missing parts from reference TRBV2 and TRBJ2-7): EPEVTQTPSHQVTQMGQEVILRCVPISNHLYFYWYRQILGQKVEFLVSFYNNEISEKSEIFDDQFSVERPDGSNFTLKIRSTKLEDSAMYFCASSEVLIQGDSSGGFYEQYFGPGTRLTVT.

This sequence joins TRBV10-3 and TRBJ1-5; no reliable D call. V was pared by 0 bases and J by 4 bases, with 13 bases between. Germline CDR1 and CDR2: ENHRY and SYGVKD. This CDR3 comprises 16 residues. CDR3 in amino acids: CAISESVVIGNQPQHF. In DNA form, the CDR3 reads TGTGCCATCAGTGAGTCAGTAGTAATCGGGAATCAGCCCCAGCATTTT.

The chain couples TRBV7-9 to TRBJ2-1; D is unclear. The germline gives CDR1 SEHNR, CDR2 FQNEAQ (reference sequence). The V end was cut by 3 bases, the J end by 8 bases, with 14 bases between. The CDR3 totals 14 residues. CDR3 loop: CASSFSPGGDEQFF. The CDR3 DNA reads TGTGCCAGCAGCTTTAGCCCGGGTGGAGATGAGCAGTTCTTC.